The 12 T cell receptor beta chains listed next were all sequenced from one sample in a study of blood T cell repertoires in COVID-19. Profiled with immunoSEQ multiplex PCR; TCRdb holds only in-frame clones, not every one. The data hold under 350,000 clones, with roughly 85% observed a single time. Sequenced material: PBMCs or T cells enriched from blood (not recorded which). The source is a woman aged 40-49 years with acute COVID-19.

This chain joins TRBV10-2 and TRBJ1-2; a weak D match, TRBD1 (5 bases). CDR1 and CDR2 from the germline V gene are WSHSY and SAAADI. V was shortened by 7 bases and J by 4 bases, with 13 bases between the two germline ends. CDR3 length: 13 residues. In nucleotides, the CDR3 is TGCGCCAGCAAGGGTAGGGGACTCTATGGCTACACCTTC. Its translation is CASKGRGLYGYTF.

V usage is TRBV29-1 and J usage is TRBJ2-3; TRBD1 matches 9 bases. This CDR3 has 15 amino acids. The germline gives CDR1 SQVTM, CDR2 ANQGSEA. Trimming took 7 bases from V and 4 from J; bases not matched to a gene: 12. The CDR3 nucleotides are TGCAGCGGTCTGCTTCCGGGACAGGGCTCAGATACGCAGTATTTT. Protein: CSGLLPGQGSDTQYF.

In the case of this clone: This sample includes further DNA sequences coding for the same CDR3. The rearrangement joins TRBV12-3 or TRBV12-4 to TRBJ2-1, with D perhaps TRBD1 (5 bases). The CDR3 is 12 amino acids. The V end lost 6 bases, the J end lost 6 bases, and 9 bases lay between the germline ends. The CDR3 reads CASSPTVNEQFF. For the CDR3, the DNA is TGTGCCAGCAGCCCGACAGTCAATGAGCAGTTCTTC.

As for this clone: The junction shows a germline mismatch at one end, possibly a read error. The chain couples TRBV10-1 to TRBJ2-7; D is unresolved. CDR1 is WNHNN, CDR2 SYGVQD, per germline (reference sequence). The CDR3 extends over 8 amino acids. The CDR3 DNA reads TGCGCCAGCAGTGGCAGGCTATTT. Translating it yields CASSGRLF.

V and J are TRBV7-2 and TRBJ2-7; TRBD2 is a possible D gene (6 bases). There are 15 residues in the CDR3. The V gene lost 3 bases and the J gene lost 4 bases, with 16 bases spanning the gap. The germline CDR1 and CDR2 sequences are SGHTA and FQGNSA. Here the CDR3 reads CASSFIAGGTYEQYF. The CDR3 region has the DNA TGTGCCAGCAGCTTCATAGCCGGGGGTACGTACGAGCAGTACTTC.

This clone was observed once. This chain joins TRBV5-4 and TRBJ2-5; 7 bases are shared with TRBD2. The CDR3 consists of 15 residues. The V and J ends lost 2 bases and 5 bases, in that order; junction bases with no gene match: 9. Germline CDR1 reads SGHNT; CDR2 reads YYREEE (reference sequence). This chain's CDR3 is CASSLLANDEETQYF. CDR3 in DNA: TGTGCCAGCAGCTTACTAGCGAACGACGAGGAGACCCAGTACTTC.

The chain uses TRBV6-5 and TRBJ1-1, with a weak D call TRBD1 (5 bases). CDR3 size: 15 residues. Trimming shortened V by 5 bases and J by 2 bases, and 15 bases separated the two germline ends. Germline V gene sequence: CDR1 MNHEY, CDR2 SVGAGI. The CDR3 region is CASSQGKGVNTEAFF. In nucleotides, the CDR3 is TGTGCCAGCAGTCAGGGTAAGGGTGTAAACACTGAAGCTTTCTTT.

This chain's CDR3 is CASSLAAGGRFSDTQYF. DNA of the CDR3: TGTGCCAGCAGTTTAGCCGCGGGAGGACGTTTCTCAGATACGCAGTATTTT. This chain links TRBV28 with TRBJ2-3; 8 nucleotides match TRBD2. The CDR3 contains 17 residues. The junction had 11 bases not matched to a gene; V was cut back by 2 bases and J by 4 bases. Germline lookup yields CDR1 MDHEN and CDR2 SYDVKM.

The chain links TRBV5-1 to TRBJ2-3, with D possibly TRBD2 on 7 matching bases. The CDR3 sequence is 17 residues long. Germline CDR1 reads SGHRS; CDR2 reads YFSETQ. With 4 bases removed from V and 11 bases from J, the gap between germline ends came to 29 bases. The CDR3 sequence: CASSLKTGGTNPGMQYF. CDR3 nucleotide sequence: TGCGCCAGCAGCCTCAAGACGGGGGGCACTAACCCGGGTATGCAGTATTTT. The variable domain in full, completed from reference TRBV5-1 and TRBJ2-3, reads KAGVTQTPRYLIKTRGQQVTLSCSPISGHRSVSWYQQTPGQGLQFLFEYFSETQRNKGNFPGRFSGRQFSNSRSEMNVSTLELGDSALYLCASSLKTGGTNPGMQYFGPGTRLTVL.

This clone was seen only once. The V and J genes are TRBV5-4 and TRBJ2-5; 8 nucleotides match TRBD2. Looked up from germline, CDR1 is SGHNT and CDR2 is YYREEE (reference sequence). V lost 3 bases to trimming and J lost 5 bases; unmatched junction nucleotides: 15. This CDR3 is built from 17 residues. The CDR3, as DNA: TGTGCCAGCAGCTGGGGGACTCCGCGGGGGGCCGGTGAGACCCAGTACTTC. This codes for CASSWGTPRGAGETQYF.

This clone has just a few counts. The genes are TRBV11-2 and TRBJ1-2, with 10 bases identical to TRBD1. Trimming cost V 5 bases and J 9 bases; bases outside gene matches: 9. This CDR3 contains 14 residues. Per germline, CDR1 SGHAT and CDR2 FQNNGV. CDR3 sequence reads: CASSLSGTGESYTF. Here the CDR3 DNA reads TGTGCCAGCAGCCTCTCCGGGACAGGGGAGAGCTACACCTTC.

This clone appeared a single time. CDR3 DNA: TGTGCCAGCAGCCAAGACACCACTAGCGGGGGAGAGACCCAGTACTTC. Its translation: CASSQDTTSGGETQYF. The chain couples TRBV3-1 (or the pseudogene TRBV3-2) to TRBJ2-5; 11 nucleotides match TRBD2. V lost 0 bases to trimming and J lost 4 bases; unmatched junction nucleotides: 4. The CDR3 is 16 residues long. From germline, CDR1 is LGHDT and CDR2 YNNKEL (reference sequence).